The source of this TCR beta chain is a study of blood T cell repertoires in COVID-19. Across the whole study: Nucleic acid was either cDNA or gDNA, and it came from T cells, B-cell-depleted T cells, or PBMCs.

Germline assignment: CDR1 SNHLY and CDR2 FYNNEI. This CDR3 region has 10 residues. This clone was picked up a small number of times. One end of the junction fails to match germline, which may point to a read error. The data were produced by immunoSEQ multiplex PCR, yet TCRdb's version contains in-frame clones alone and is incomplete. The sample has 150,000 to 200,000 clones; roughly 82% are singletons. The receptor's source is a woman between 40 and 50 years old with COVID-19, enrolled during active disease. Material for sequencing was peripheral blood. The rearrangement joins TRBV2 to TRBJ1-2; no reliable D call. CDR3 region: CASSFGPLYF. CDR3 coding DNA: TGTGCCAGCAGCTTTGGGCCTCTCTACTTC.